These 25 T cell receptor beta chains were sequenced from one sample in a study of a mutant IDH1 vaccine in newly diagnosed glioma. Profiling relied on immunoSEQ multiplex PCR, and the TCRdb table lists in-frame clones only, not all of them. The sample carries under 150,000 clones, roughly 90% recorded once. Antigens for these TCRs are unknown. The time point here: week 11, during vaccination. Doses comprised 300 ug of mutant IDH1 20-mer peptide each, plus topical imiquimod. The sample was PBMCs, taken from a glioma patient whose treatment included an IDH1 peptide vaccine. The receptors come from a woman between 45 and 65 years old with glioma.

The CDR3 coding sequence is TGCAGCGTGGCGGGGGCAGGGGGCTACACCTTC. Its translation: CSVAGAGGYTF. The chain carries TRBV29-1 and TRBJ1-2; tentative D call: TRBD1 (6 bases). Germline V gene lookup returns CDR1 SQVTM and CDR2 ANQGSEA. The V and J ends lost 6 bases and 8 bases respectively, with 13 bases between them. The CDR3 spans 11 residues.

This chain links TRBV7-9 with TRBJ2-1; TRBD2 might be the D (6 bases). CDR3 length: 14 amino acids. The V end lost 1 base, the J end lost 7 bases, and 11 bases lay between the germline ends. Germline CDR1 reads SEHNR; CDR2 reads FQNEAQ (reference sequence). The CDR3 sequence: CASSLGDLHNEQFF. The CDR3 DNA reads TGTGCCAGCAGCTTAGGGGACTTACATAATGAGCAGTTCTTC.

The CDR3 DNA sequence: TGCGCCAGCAGCCGGTCGGGCGATGGGACGAGGGGGACCCAGTACTTC. Its protein is CASSRSGDGTRGTQYF. J is TRBJ2-5 and V is TRBV5-1, with D possibly being TRBD1 or TRBD2 (5 bases each). CDR3 length: 16 amino acids. Trimming removed 4 bases at V and 7 bases at J, with 23 bases between. The germline gives CDR1 SGHRS, CDR2 YFSETQ.

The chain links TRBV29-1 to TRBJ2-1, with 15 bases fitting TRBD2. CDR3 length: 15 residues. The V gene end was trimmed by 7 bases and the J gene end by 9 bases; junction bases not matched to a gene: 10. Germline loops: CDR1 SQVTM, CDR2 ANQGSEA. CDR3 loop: CSGTGGLAGGGEQFF. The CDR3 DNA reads TGCAGCGGCACGGGGGGACTAGCGGGAGGCGGTGAGCAGTTCTTC.

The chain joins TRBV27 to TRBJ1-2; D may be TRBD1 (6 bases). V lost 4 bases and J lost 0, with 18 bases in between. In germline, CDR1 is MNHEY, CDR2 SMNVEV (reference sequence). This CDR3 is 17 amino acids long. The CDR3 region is CASSSRTARAANYGYTF. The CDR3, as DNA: TGTGCCAGCAGTTCCAGGACAGCTCGGGCGGCTAACTATGGCTACACCTTC.

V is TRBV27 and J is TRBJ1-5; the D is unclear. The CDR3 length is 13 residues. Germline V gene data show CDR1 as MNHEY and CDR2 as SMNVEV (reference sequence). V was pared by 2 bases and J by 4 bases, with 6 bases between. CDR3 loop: CASSLLGNQPQHF. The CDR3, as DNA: TGTGCCAGCAGTTTACTGGGGAATCAGCCCCAGCATTTT.

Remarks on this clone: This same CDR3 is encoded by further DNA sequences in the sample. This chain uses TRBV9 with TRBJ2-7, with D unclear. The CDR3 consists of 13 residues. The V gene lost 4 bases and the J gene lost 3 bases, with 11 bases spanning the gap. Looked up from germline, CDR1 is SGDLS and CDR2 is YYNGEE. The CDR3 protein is CASSPPDSYEQYF. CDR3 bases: TGTGCCAGCAGCCCACCCGATAGCTACGAGCAGTACTTC.

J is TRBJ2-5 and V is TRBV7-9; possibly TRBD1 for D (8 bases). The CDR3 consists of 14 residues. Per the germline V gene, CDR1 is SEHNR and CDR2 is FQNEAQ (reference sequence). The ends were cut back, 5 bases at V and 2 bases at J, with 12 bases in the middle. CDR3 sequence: CASSDRGGQETQYF. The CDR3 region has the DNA TGTGCCAGCAGCGACAGGGGAGGGCAAGAGACCCAGTACTTC.

DNA for the CDR3: TGTGCCAGCAGTGCCAAAATGCGCGATACGCAGTATTTT. Translation gives CASSAKMRDTQYF. This chain uses TRBV27 with TRBJ2-3; no clear D. The germline CDR1 and CDR2 sequences are MNHEY and SMNVEV (reference sequence). This CDR3 is 13 amino acids long. V was cut by 5 bases and J by 6 bases, with 12 bases left in between.

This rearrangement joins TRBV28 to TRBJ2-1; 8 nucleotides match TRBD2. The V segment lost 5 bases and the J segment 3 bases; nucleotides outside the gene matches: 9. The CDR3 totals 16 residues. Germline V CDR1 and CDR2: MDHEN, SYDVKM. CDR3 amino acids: CASSPTSGHYYNEQFF. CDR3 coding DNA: TGTGCCAGCAGTCCTACTAGCGGCCACTACTACAATGAGCAGTTCTTC. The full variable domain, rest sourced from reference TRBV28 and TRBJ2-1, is DVKVTQSSRYLVKRTGEKVFLECVQDMDHENMFWYRQDPGLGLRLIYFSYDVKMKEKGDIPEGYSVSREKKERFSLILESASTNQTSMYLCASSPTSGHYYNEQFFGPGTRLTVL.

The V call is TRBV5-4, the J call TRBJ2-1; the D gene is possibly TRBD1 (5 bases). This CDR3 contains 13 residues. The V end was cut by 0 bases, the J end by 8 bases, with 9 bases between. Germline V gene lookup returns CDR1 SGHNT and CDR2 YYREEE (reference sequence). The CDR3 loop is CASSLVRVDEQFF. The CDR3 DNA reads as TGTGCCAGCAGCTTGGTCAGGGTGGATGAGCAGTTCTTC.

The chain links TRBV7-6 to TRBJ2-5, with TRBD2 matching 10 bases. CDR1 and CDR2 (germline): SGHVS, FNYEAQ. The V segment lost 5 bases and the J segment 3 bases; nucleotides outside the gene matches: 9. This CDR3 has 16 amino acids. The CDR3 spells CASSPRSGTSEETQYF. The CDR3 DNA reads TGTGCCAGCAGCCCTCGGTCCGGGACTAGCGAAGAGACCCAGTACTTC.

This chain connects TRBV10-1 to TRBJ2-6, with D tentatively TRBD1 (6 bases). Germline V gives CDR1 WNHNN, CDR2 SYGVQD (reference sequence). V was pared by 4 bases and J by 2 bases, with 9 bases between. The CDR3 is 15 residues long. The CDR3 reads CASSGGGPGANVLTF. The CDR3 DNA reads TGCGCCAGCAGTGGAGGGGGACCTGGGGCCAACGTCCTGACTTTC.

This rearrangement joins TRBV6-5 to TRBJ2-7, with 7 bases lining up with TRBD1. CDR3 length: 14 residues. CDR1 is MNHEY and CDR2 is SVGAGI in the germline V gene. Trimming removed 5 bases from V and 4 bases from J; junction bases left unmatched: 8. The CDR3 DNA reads TGTGCCAGCAGTCACGACAGGGTTCTATACGAGCAGTACTTC. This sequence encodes CASSHDRVLYEQYF.

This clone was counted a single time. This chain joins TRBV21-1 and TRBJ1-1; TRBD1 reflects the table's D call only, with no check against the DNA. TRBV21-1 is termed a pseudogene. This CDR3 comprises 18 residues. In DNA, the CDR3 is TGTGCCAGCAGCAAAGCGCAGATCGGCAGGCCTATGAACACTGAAGCTTTCTTT. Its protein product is CASSKAQIGRPMNTEAFF.

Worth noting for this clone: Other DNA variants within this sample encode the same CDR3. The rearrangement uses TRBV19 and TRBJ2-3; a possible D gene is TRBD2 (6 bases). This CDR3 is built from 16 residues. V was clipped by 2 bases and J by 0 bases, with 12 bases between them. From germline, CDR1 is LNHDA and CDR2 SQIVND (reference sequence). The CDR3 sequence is CASSIRVSGSTDTQYF. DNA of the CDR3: TGTGCCAGTAGTATACGGGTTAGCGGTAGCACAGATACGCAGTATTTT.

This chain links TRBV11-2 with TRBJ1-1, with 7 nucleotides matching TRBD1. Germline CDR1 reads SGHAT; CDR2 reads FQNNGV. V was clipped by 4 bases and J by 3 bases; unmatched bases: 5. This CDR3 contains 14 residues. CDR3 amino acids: CASSSQGGDTEAFF. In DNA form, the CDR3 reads TGTGCCAGCAGCTCTCAGGGGGGCGACACTGAAGCTTTCTTT.

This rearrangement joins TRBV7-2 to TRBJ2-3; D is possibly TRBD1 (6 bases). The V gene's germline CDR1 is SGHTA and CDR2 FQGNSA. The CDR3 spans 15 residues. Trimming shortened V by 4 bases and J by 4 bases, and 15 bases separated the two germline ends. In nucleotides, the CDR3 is TGTGCCAGCAGCTCAGGACAGTTCGAGGCAGATACGCAGTATTTT. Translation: CASSSGQFEADTQYF.

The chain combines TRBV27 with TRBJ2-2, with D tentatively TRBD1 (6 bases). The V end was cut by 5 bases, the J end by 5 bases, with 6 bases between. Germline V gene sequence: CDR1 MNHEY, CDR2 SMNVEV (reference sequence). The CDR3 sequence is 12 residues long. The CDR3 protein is CASSQGTGELFF. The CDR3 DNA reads TGTGCCAGCAGTCAGGGGACCGGGGAGCTGTTTTTT.

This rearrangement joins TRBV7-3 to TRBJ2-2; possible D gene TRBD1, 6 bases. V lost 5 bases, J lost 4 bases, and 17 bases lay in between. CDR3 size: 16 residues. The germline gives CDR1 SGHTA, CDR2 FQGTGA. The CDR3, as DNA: TGTGCCAGCAGCCCACACAGGGTCGGTTCCACCGGGGAGCTGTTTTTT. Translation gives CASSPHRVGSTGELFF.

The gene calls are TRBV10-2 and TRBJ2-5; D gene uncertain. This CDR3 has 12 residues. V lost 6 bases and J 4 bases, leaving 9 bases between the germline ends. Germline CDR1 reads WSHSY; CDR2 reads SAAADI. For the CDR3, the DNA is TGCGCCAGCAGCGATCAGACAGAGACCCAGTACTTC. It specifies CASSDQTETQYF.

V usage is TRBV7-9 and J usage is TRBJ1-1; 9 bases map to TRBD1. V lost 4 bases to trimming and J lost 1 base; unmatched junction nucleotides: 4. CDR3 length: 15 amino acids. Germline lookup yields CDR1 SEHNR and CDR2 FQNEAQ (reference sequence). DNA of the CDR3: TGTGCCAGCAGCTCAGGGACAGGGACGAACACTGAAGCTTTCTTT. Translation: CASSSGTGTNTEAFF.

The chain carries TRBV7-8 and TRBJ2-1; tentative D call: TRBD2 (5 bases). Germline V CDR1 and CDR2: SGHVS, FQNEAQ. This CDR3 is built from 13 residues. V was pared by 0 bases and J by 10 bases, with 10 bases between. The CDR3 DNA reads TGTGCCAGCAGCTTAGCGGCTAGCCAGGAGCAGTTCTTC. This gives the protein CASSLAASQEQFF.

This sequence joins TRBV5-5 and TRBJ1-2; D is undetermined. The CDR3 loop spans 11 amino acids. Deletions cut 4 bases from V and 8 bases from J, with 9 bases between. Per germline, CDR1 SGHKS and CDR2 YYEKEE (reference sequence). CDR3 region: CASSPDRGYTF. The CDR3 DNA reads TGTGCCAGCAGCCCTGATCGAGGCTACACCTTC.

This CDR3 reads CASRLTSGSIYEQYF. The CDR3, as DNA: TGTGCCAGCAGATTGACTAGCGGGAGTATATACGAGCAGTACTTC. The chain carries TRBV27 and TRBJ2-7; TRBD2 matches at 12 bases. J lost 4 bases, V lost 6 bases, and 7 bases had no gene match. CDR3 length: 15 amino acids. Per germline, CDR1 MNHEY and CDR2 SMNVEV (reference sequence).